The clone carrying this T cell receptor (beta chain) was recorded a few times. Its antigen is currently unknown. In germline, CDR1 is LNHDA, CDR2 SQIVND (reference sequence). With V trimmed by 7 bases and J by 2 bases, 7 bases remained unmatched. This CDR3 is built from 14 residues. Libraries were prepared by immunoSEQ multiplex PCR; TCRdb keeps only in-frame clonotypes and omits some of them. The data show tens of thousands of clones, about 83% seen once. The data derive from a study of identifying expanded T cells in peripheral blood. Study results and caveats: Technical replicates showed around 1.2 changed clones; around 2 weeks approximately 16; four weeks 19. Roughly two-week clone count variance significantly increased as total template count grew.

During the collection period, no donor immune events like infections were recorded. This chain joins TRBV19 and TRBJ1-2; TRBD1 agrees at 7 bases. Sequenced: blood. The receptor was derived from a person aged 18-70 years in good health. The CDR3 reads CASTPTGRNYGYTF. The CDR3 DNA follows: TGTGCCAGTACCCCGACAGGGCGCAACTATGGCTACACCTTC.